A single sample gave rise to the 9 T cell receptor beta chains below, sequenced in a study of cytomegalovirus exposure and HLA in healthy donors. The PCR made use of 60 Vbeta and 13 Jbeta primers. The protocol was immunoSEQ multiplex PCR, while the TCRdb copy is restricted to in-frame clones and leaves out a portion. The sample lists around 190,000 clones, less than 80% seen once, with 0.65% to 0.75% in the top ten. The specimen sequenced was PBMCs. The receptor set was obtained from a woman in her thirties or forties in good health and CMV-seronegative.

This chain connects TRBV27 to TRBJ1-3; TRBD1 agrees at 7 bases. J lost 2 bases, V lost 2 bases, and 3 bases had no gene match. The CDR3 has 15 amino acids. Germline CDR1 and CDR2: MNHEY and SMNVEV (reference sequence). The CDR3 is CASSLQGVTGNTIYF. CDR3 coding DNA: TGTGCCAGCAGTTTACAGGGGGTCACTGGAAACACCATATATTTT.

This clone showed up just a few times. The rearrangement joins TRBV4-3 to TRBJ1-5, with a weak D call TRBD1 (5 bases). The V end lost 2 bases, the J end lost 4 bases, and 9 bases lay between the germline ends. CDR1 is LGHNA, CDR2 YSLEER, per germline. CDR3 length: 14 residues. This CDR3 reads CASSQSRQNQPQHF. CDR3 DNA sequence: TGCGCCAGCAGCCAATCCCGACAGAATCAGCCCCAGCATTTT.

This chain links TRBV28 with TRBJ1-4; D perhaps matches TRBD1 (6 bases). This CDR3 spans 15 amino acids. Trimming stripped 5 bases from V and 4 bases from J, with 14 bases between. Germline V gene sequence: CDR1 MDHEN, CDR2 SYDVKM. CDR3 sequence (DNA): TGTGCCAGCAGTCCGAGGGGGATCATTAATGAAAAACTGTTTTTT. Its translation: CASSPRGIINEKLFF.

The CDR3 region is CSVRPKGYEQYF. The DNA for the CDR3 is TGCAGCGTCAGGCCTAAGGGGTACGAGCAGTACTTC. This chain uses TRBV29-1 with TRBJ2-5, with a weak D call TRBD1 (5 bases). The J call may be in error: the DNA end matches TRBJ2-7 better. The CDR3 extends over 12 amino acids. CDR1 and CDR2 (germline): SQVTM, ANQGSEA.

The CDR3 DNA is TGCGCCAGCAGCTTGAAGGTAGCGAACACTGAAGCTTTCTTT. This gives the protein CASSLKVANTEAFF. This sequence joins TRBV5-1 and TRBJ1-1; no definite D call. The germline V gene has CDR1 SGHRS and CDR2 YFSETQ. This CDR3 is built from 14 residues. Trimming took 1 base from V and 1 from J, leaving 8 bases between them. Using reference TRBV5-1 and TRBJ1-1 for the parts outside the CDR3, the full variable domain is KAGVTQTPRYLIKTRGQQVTLSCSPISGHRSVSWYQQTPGQGLQFLFEYFSETQRNKGNFPGRFSGRQFSNSRSEMNVSTLELGDSALYLCASSLKVANTEAFFGQGTRLTVV.

Comments on this clone: One end of the junction does not line up with germline, which may come from a read error. The rearrangement uses TRBV7-2 and TRBJ1-6; TRBD1 aligns across 8 bases. CDR3 length: 15 amino acids. The germline CDR1 and CDR2 sequences are SGHTA and FQGNSA. The CDR3 coding sequence is TGTGCCAGCACCGACCGGACAGGGTATACTTCACCCCTCCACTTT. Amino acid sequence: CASTDRTGYTSPLHF.

The V and J genes are TRBV2 and TRBJ2-7; D may be TRBD1 (6 bases). The CDR3 totals 11 residues. V lost 6 bases, J lost 5 bases, and 8 bases lay in between. Germline assignment: CDR1 SNHLY and CDR2 FYNNEI. CDR3 nucleotides: TGTGCCAGCAGCTGGACAGACGAGCAGTACTTC. Translated: CASSWTDEQYF. Drawing the rest from reference TRBV2 and TRBJ2-7, the complete variable domain is EPEVTQTPSHQVTQMGQEVILRCVPISNHLYFYWYRQILGQKVEFLVSFYNNEISEKSEIFDDQFSVERPDGSNFTLKIRSTKLEDSAMYFCASSWTDEQYFGPGTRLTVT.

J is TRBJ2-1 and V is TRBV4-2; 7 bases are a match to TRBD1. CDR1 LGHNA and CDR2 YNFKEQ come from the germline V gene. The CDR3 covers 19 residues. V shed 0 bases and J 0 bases; nucleotides not matched to a gene: 11. CDR3 nucleotide sequence: TGTGCCAGCAGCCAAGAAGGGGGCAAGGTGGCGGTCTCCTACAATGAGCAGTTCTTC. Encoded protein: CASSQEGGKVAVSYNEQFF.

This CDR3 is CATSYSSYNEQFF. In nucleotides, the CDR3 is TGTGCCACCAGCTACAGTTCCTACAATGAGCAGTTCTTC. The chain employs TRBV15 and TRBJ2-1; D not certain. CDR1 and CDR2 from the germline V gene are LNHNV and YYDKDF (reference sequence). V lost 5 bases and J lost 1, with 6 bases in between. This CDR3 is built from 13 residues.